This T cell receptor (beta chain) came from a study of identical twins. TCRdb re-derived calls from the 5' RACE reads in MiXCR, one entry per CDR3 protein. This repertoire shows 450,000 to 500,000 distinct CDR3 sequences, roughly 13% found once; its top ten account for around 0.98%. Regarding the study as a whole: For cord blood, abundant beta clonotypes had fewer insertions, unlike memory repertoires, which showed none.

Germline CDR1 reads MNHEY; CDR2 reads SVGAGI. V shed 4 bases and J shed 0 bases, with 13 bases lying between them. CDR3 size: 15 residues. On this clonotype: What it recognizes is unknown.

The same data also went into a second study, on yellow fever vaccine responses in identical twins.

The source is a woman aged 18 to 35 in good health. Material: CD4+ T cells sorted from blood. The rearrangement uses TRBV6-5 and TRBJ2-7, with D possibly TRBD1 on 5 matching bases. In nucleotides, the CDR3 is TGTGCCAGCAGTTTGGGGCACCCATCCTCCTACGAGCAGTACTTC. Translated, it gives CASSLGHPSSYEQYF.